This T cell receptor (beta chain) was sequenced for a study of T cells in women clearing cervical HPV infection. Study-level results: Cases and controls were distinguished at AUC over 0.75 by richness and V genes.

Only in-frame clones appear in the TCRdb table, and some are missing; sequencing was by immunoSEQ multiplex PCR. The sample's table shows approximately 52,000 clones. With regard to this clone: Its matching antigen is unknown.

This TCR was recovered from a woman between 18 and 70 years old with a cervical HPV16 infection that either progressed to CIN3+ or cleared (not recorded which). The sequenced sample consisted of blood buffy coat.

CDR3 bases read: TGTGCCAGCAAACTGACAGGGGGATATTACGAG. It is translated as CASKLTGGYYE. The whole CDR3 region reads CASKLTGGYYEQYF. The chain uses TRBV6-2 or TRBV6-3 and TRBJ2-7; 9 bases align to TRBD1. The CDR3 end lies 3 residues beyond the end of the read and is filled in from the germline J gene. Germline V gives CDR1 MNHEY, CDR2 SVGEGT. The CDR3 runs 14 residues. V was pared by 7 bases and J by 4 bases, with 8 bases of the junction left unmatched.